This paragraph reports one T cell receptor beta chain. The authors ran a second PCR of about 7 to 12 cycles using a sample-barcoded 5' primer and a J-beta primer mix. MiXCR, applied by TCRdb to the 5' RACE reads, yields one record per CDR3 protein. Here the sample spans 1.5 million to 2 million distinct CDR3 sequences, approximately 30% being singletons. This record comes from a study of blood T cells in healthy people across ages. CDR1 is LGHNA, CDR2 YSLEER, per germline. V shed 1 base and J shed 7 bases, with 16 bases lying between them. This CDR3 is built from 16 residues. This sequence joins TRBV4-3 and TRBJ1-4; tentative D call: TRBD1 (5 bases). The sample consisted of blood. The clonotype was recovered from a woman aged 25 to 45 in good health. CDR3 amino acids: CASSQALVRGGEKLFF. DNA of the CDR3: TGCGCCAGCAGCCAAGCGCTTGTGAGGGGAGGTGAAAAACTGTTTTTT.